The 21 T cell receptor beta chains given below trace back to one sample, sequenced in a study of OX40 agonist ivuxolimab in advanced cancers. The assay was immunoSEQ multiplex PCR, and TCRdb's table has in-frame clones only and misses some. This table has about 77,000 clones, around 94% appearing once. The source was CD4+ or CD8+ T cells sorted from blood, collected in a trial of the OX40 agonist ivuxolimab. The receptors here all came from an adult with an advanced solid tumor such as melanoma, head and neck, liver or kidney cancer.

This clone occurred a few times. The V and J genes are TRBV19 and TRBJ1-2; D not resolved. Germline V gene sequence: CDR1 LNHDA, CDR2 SQIVND (reference sequence). The CDR3 is 15 amino acids. Trimming removed 1 base at V and 4 bases at J, with 13 bases between. The CDR3 region is CASSIAAGSGYGYTF. The CDR3, as DNA: TGTGCCAGTAGTATAGCTGCGGGGTCGGGCTATGGCTACACCTTC.

This chain connects TRBV6-5 to TRBJ2-7; 12 nucleotides line up with TRBD2. V shed 8 bases and J 3 bases; nucleotides not matched to a gene: 2. CDR1 and CDR2 (germline): MNHEY, SVGAGI. The CDR3 consists of 13 residues. The CDR3 reads CASGLAGNYEQYF. CDR3 DNA: TGTGCCAGCGGACTAGCGGGAAACTACGAGCAGTACTTC.

V is TRBV6-5 and J is TRBJ2-1; 7 nucleotides line up with TRBD2. V lost 2 bases and J lost 5; bases outside the gene matches: 6. The CDR3 length is 15 residues. CDR1 is MNHEY, CDR2 SVGAGI, per germline. CDR3 sequence: CASSYDSGTNNEQFF. The DNA of the CDR3 is TGTGCCAGCAGTTACGACAGCGGGACTAACAATGAGCAGTTCTTC.

The CDR3 loop is CASSDNQLHQHF. Written as DNA, the CDR3 is TGTGCCAGCAGTGACAACCAGCTACACCAGCATTTT. The chain links TRBV25-1 to TRBJ1-5; unclear D gene. CDR1 is MGHDK, CDR2 SYGVNS, per germline. The CDR3 covers 12 residues. V shed 3 bases and J shed 12 bases, with 12 bases lying between them.

In DNA form, the CDR3 reads TGTGCCAGCAGTCGGTCGGTCATGAACACTGAAGCTTTCTTT. It yields the protein CASSRSVMNTEAFF. The rearrangement uses TRBV6-1 and TRBJ1-1; D call uncertain. Germline CDR1 MNHNS, CDR2 SASEGT. The ends were cut back, 5 bases at V and 0 bases at J, with 10 bases in the middle. CDR3 length: 14 residues.

V usage is TRBV9 and J usage is TRBJ1-3, with unresolved D. CDR1 is SGDLS, CDR2 YYNGEE, per germline. The V gene lost 2 bases and the J gene lost 8 bases, with 14 bases spanning the gap. The CDR3 sequence is 14 residues long. CDR3 bases: TGTGCCAGCAGCGTTTCTTCCGGTATTGACACCATATATTTT. Amino acid sequence: CASSVSSGIDTIYF.

CDR3 protein: CASSPIRGGDGYGYTF. CDR3 nucleotides: TGTGCCAGCAGTCCCATTAGGGGGGGTGACGGCTATGGCTACACCTTC. This rearrangement joins TRBV2 to TRBJ1-2; TRBD1 might be the D (6 bases). V was clipped by 5 bases and J by 4 bases, with 20 bases between them. From germline, CDR1 is SNHLY and CDR2 FYNNEI. The CDR3 spans 16 residues. The full variable domain, its missing parts supplied by reference TRBV2 and TRBJ1-2, is EPEVTQTPSHQVTQMGQEVILRCVPISNHLYFYWYRQILGQKVEFLVSFYNNEISEKSEIFDDQFSVERPDGSNFTLKIRSTKLEDSAMYFCASSPIRGGDGYGYTFGSGTRLTVV.

The V call is TRBV4-1, the J call TRBJ2-7, with D perhaps matching TRBD1 (5 bases). Trimming pared 4 bases from V and 1 base from J, leaving 8 bases between. Germline CDR1 is MGHRA and CDR2 is YSYEKL. The CDR3 has 13 amino acids. The CDR3 sequence: CASSPDKSYEQYF. The CDR3 DNA is TGCGCCAGCAGCCCGGACAAATCCTACGAGCAGTACTTC.

The chain links TRBV19 to TRBJ2-2; D is perhaps TRBD1 (5 bases). V was clipped by 5 bases and J by 4 bases, with 17 bases between them. From germline, CDR1 is LNHDA and CDR2 SQIVND (reference sequence). This CDR3 contains 16 residues. CDR3: CASSPNPQGVTGELFF. In DNA form, the CDR3 reads TGTGCCAGTAGTCCTAACCCCCAAGGGGTCACCGGGGAGCTGTTTTTT.

The chain recombines TRBV4-3 with TRBJ2-7, with 13 bases lining up with TRBD2. Trimming took 3 bases from V and 2 from J; bases not matched to a gene: 10. This CDR3 has 18 residues. In germline, CDR1 is LGHNA, CDR2 YSLEER. CDR3 loop: CASSQGTSGIYGPYEQYF. CDR3 nucleotide sequence: TGCGCCAGCAGCCAGGGGACTAGCGGGATTTACGGGCCCTACGAGCAGTACTTC.

The chain couples TRBV4-1 to TRBJ2-7, with 8 nucleotides matching TRBD1. CDR3 length equals 13 residues. Germline loops: CDR1 MGHRA, CDR2 YSYEKL. V shed 1 base, J shed 5 bases, and the junction held 1 base outside the gene matches. CDR3 bases: TGCGCCAGCAGCCAAGGGACAGGGAACGAGCAGTACTTC. This translates into CASSQGTGNEQYF.

This chain links TRBV20-1 with TRBJ2-7; D unresolved. The CDR3 is made up of 10 amino acids. Trimming removed 3 bases from V and 11 bases from J, with 11 bases in between. Germline loops: CDR1 DFQATT, CDR2 SNEGSKA (reference sequence). CDR3 DNA sequence: TGCAGTGCTAGGAGTCGCCAGGAGTACTTC. This encodes CSARSRQEYF.

The CDR3 bases are TGTGCCAGCAGCTTAGATTCCTGGCGGGACCTTAACAATGAGCAGTTCTTC. As protein: CASSLDSWRDLNNEQFF. The V and J genes are TRBV7-2 and TRBJ2-1; tentatively, D is TRBD2 (6 bases). The V gene lost 1 base and the J gene lost 5 bases, with 18 bases spanning the gap. There are 17 residues in the CDR3. The germline V gene encodes CDR1 SGHTA and CDR2 FQGNSA.

This clone appeared a single time. V and J are TRBV2 and TRBJ2-1; D is uncertain. From germline, CDR1 is SNHLY and CDR2 FYNNEI. Trimming cost V 1 base and J 0 bases, with 19 bases left between them. The CDR3 is 19 residues long. CDR3 nucleotide sequence: TGTGCCAGCAGTGAAGTGGTCGCCAGACGACATAGCTCCTACAATGAGCAGTTCTTC. Its translation: CASSEVVARRHSSYNEQFF.

The CDR3: CASRDLYSYNEQFF. The CDR3 bases are TGTGCCAGCAGGGACCTCTACTCCTACAATGAGCAGTTCTTC. This chain uses TRBV6-6 with TRBJ2-1; no firm D call. CDR3 size: 14 residues. Germline V gives CDR1 MNHNY, CDR2 SVGAGI (reference sequence). V lost 6 bases to trimming and J lost 0 bases, with 9 bases between them.

The CDR3: CASSVGYEQYF. The CDR3 DNA follows: TGCGCCAGCAGCGTCGGCTACGAGCAGTACTTC. This chain connects TRBV5-1 to TRBJ2-7; D not resolved. The CDR3 is made up of 11 amino acids. The germline gives CDR1 SGHRS, CDR2 YFSETQ. Trimming removed 4 bases at V and 3 bases at J, with 5 bases between.

The rearrangement links TRBV6-5 to TRBJ2-2; unclear D gene. V was pared by 3 bases and J by 4 bases, with 3 bases between. The CDR3 sequence is 12 residues long. The germline V gene encodes CDR1 MNHEY and CDR2 SVGAGI. CDR3 loop: CASSYFTGELFF. CDR3 coding DNA: TGTGCCAGCAGTTATTTCACCGGGGAGCTGTTTTTT.

The V gene is TRBV9, the J gene TRBJ2-3; a weak D match, TRBD1 (5 bases). Germline V gene sequence: CDR1 SGDLS, CDR2 YYNGEE. V was clipped by 4 bases and J by 2 bases, with 17 bases between them. The CDR3 is 16 amino acids. This chain's CDR3 is CASSPSGAVATDTQYF. In nucleotides, the CDR3 is TGTGCCAGCAGCCCCTCTGGGGCGGTGGCCACAGATACGCAGTATTTT. The entire variable domain, with the rest obtained from reference TRBV9 and TRBJ2-3, is as follows: DSGVTQTPKHLITATGQRVTLRCSPRSGDLSVYWYQQSLDQGLQFLIQYYNGEERAKGNILERFSAQQFPDLHSELNLSSLELGDSALYFCASSPSGAVATDTQYFGPGTRLTVL.

This chain joins TRBV6-5 and TRBJ2-7; D unclear. Trimming removed 2 bases from V and 6 bases from J, with 8 bases in between. The germline V gene has CDR1 MNHEY and CDR2 SVGAGI. This CDR3 spans 12 amino acids. The CDR3, as DNA: TGTGCCAGCAGTTACGGTTTAGGCGAGCAGTACTTC. Amino acids: CASSYGLGEQYF.

V gene TRBV7-9 combines with J gene TRBJ1-5; a weak D match, TRBD1 (6 bases). Trimming pared 5 bases from V and 5 bases from J, leaving 16 bases between. CDR1 and CDR2 (germline): SEHNR, FQNEAQ (reference sequence). The CDR3 totals 15 residues. The CDR3 nucleotides read TGTGCCAGCAGCCGCGGAGTAGGGGGATATCAGCCCCAGCATTTT. Its translation is CASSRGVGGYQPQHF.

This chain links TRBV4-1 with TRBJ1-2; 9 bases map to TRBD1. The junction had 8 bases not matched to a gene; V was cut back by 2 bases and J by 1 base. Per the germline V gene, CDR1 is MGHRA and CDR2 is YSYEKL. This CDR3 has 17 residues. The CDR3 DNA sequence: TGCGCCAGCAGCCAACCTCGCGGGACAGGGAATAACTATGGCTACACCTTC. Amino acid sequence: CASSQPRGTGNNYGYTF.